The rows below give T cell receptor beta chains drawn from one sample of a study of long-term antiretroviral therapy in people with HIV. Profiled with immunoSEQ multiplex PCR; TCRdb holds only in-frame clones, not every one. The sample contains roughly 28,000 clones, around 80% of which appear only once. The source was unsorted PBMCs, collected 1.5 years before starting antiretroviral therapy. Every receptor here comes from a man aged 18 to 30 with HIV. Both conserved end residues are part of each CDR3. The D gene is left open where the match is weak. Clone sizes are given selectively: once, few, many, or a class where the clone is expanded.

J gene	V gene	D gene	clone size	CDR3 DNA	CDR3 protein
TRBJ2-3	TRBV9	NA	NA	TGTGCCAGCAGCGTAGGGGGCGGATCCACAGATACGCAGTATTTT	CASSVGGGSTDTQYF
TRBJ2-7	TRBV6-1	TRBD1	NA	TGTGCCAGCAGTGAAGGCAGGGGGCCCTCCTACGAGCAGTACTTC	CASSEGRGPSYEQYF
TRBJ1-2	TRBV30	NA	NA	TGTGCCTGGAGTGTACTACAGAACTATGGCTACACCTTC	CAWSVLQNYGYTF
TRBJ2-7	TRBV27	NA	NA	TGTGCCAGCAGTTTTGTCGGGGACATCGCTTACGAGCAGTACTTC	CASSFVGDIAYEQYF
TRBJ2-7	TRBV19	NA	NA	TGTGCCAGTAGTATTGGCTGGGATGGGGCTAACTACGAGCAGTACTTC	CASSIGWDGANYEQYF
TRBJ1-4	TRBV4-1	NA	few	TGCGCCAGCAGCCAAGATGGCAGGGGAACTAATGAAAAACTGTTTTTT	CASSQDGRGTNEKLFF
TRBJ1-1	TRBV10-1	TRBD1	NA	TGCGCCAGCAGTGAGCACAACGGACAGGGACCCTCCTTCACTGAAGCTTTCTTT	CASSEHNGQGPSFTEAFF
TRBJ2-7	TRBV19	NA	NA	TGTGCCAGTAGTAACAGGGCGAGGGACGAGCAGTACTTC	CASSNRARDEQYF
TRBJ2-7	TRBV30	TRBD1	NA	TGTGCCTGGAGTCGTACAGGGGTTAGGGTCGAGCAGTACTTC	CAWSRTGVRVEQYF
TRBJ1-2	TRBV9	NA	NA	TGTGCCAGCAGCGAGACGGCCCCGAGCTATGGCTACACCTTC	CASSETAPSYGYTF
TRBJ2-1	TRBV6-6	NA	NA	TGTGCCAGCAGTACCGACACCTACAATGAGCAGTTCTTC	CASSTDTYNEQFF
TRBJ2-5	TRBV18	NA	NA	TGTGCCAGCTCACCAGTGACTGACGCGGAGACCCAGTACTTC	CASSPVTDAETQYF
TRBJ2-1	TRBV15	TRBD2	once	TGTGCCACCAGCACCTTAGCGGGGGGATACAATGAGCAGTTCTTC	CATSTLAGGYNEQFF
TRBJ2-7	TRBV18	NA	NA	TGTGCCAGCTCACAGACAAGGAACTACGAGCAGTACTTC	CASSQTRNYEQYF
TRBJ2-5	TRBV28	NA	NA	TGTGCCAGCAGTTCCCCTGGGGGGGAGACCCAGTACTTC	CASSSPGGETQYF
TRBJ2-7	TRBV4-2	NA	NA	TGTGCCAGCAGCCAAGAGGGCAGGGCCCCTTCCTACGAGCAGTACTTC	CASSQEGRAPSYEQYF
TRBJ2-3	TRBV19	NA	once	TGTGCCAGTAGTATCTCCGCAGGCCTCGAAGGACCCTTT	CASSISAGLEGPF
TRBJ2-7	TRBV6-5	NA	NA	TGTGCCAGCAGCCAAGGGGCAGTCTACTACGAGCAGTACTTC	CASSQGAVYYEQYF
TRBJ1-1	TRBV13	NA	NA	TGTGCCAGCAGCTTGGGGGCATACACTGAAGCTTTCTTT	CASSLGAYTEAFF
TRBJ2-3	TRBV27	TRBD1	NA	TGTGCCAGCAGACTCTATGGACAGGGGGTGGCAGATACGCAGTATTTT	CASRLYGQGVADTQYF
TRBJ1-1	TRBV7-3	NA	once	TGTGCCAGCAGCTTAACTGGCAAACTGGGCACTGAAGCTTTCTTT	CASSLTGKLGTEAFF
TRBJ1-4	TRBV7-2	TRBD1	NA	TGTGCCAGCAGCTTAGAAAGATCACAGGGGTCGGGAGAAAAACTGTTTTTT	CASSLERSQGSGEKLFF
TRBJ1-2	TRBV15	NA	NA	TGTGCCACCAGCATCCAACAGGGAATCGGCTATGGCTACACCTTC	CATSIQQGIGYGYTF
TRBJ1-2	TRBV6-5	NA	NA	TGTGCCAGCAGTTACTCTTTGACAGAAAACTATGGCTACACCTTC	CASSYSLTENYGYTF
TRBJ2-2	TRBV11-3	NA	NA	TGTGCCAGCAGCCACCCCGACAGAAAGAACACCGGGGAGCTGTTTTTT	CASSHPDRKNTGELFF
TRBJ1-6	TRBV18	TRBD1	few	TGTGCCAGCTCACCACCGAACAGGGGGAATTCACCCCTCCACTTT	CASSPPNRGNSPLHF
TRBJ1-5	TRBV29-1	TRBD1	few	TGCAGCGTTGGTTCGGAGGGGGCAGATCGTCAGCCCCAGCATTTT	CSVGSEGADRQPQHF
TRBJ2-7	TRBV18	NA	few	TGTGCCAGCTCGCCCACCCCCGACCACTACGAGCAGTACTTC	CASSPTPDHYEQYF
TRBJ2-1	TRBV27	NA	few	TGTGCCAGCAGAAGTGACAGTTACAATGAGCAGTTCTTC	CASRSDSYNEQFF
TRBJ2-1	TRBV15	TRBD2	NA	TGTGCCACCAGGGCTCCAGCGGGGTTCCCCAATGAGCAGTTCTTC	CATRAPAGFPNEQFF
TRBJ2-1	TRBV18	TRBD1	NA	TGTGCCAGCTCACCAGGACAGGGGGCGCTCGGCAATGAGCAGTTCTTC	CASSPGQGALGNEQFF
TRBJ2-7	TRBV5-6	TRBD1	NA	TGTGCCAGCAGCCCGGACAGGGGGCGGCGGAACGAGCAGTACTTC	CASSPDRGRRNEQYF
TRBJ1-4	TRBV5-6	NA	once	TGTGCCAGCAGCTTGATTGCAACTAATGAAAAACTGTTTTTT	CASSLIATNEKLFF
TRBJ2-2	TRBV19	TRBD2	NA	TGTGCCAGTAGTATGGTAGGGATAGCGGGGGGGAACACCGGGGAGCTGTTTTTT	CASSMVGIAGGNTGELFF
TRBJ1-1	TRBV7-3	NA	NA	TGTGCCAGCGCACGGGGAGGTACTGAAGCTTTCTTT	CASARGGTEAFF
TRBJ2-7	TRBV29-1	NA	NA	TGCAGCGGAACTACAGGAGATTCCTACGAGCAGTACTTC	CSGTTGDSYEQYF
TRBJ2-7	TRBV2	NA	few	TGTGCCAGCAATTCCGCCTACGAGCAGTACTTC	CASNSAYEQYF
TRBJ2-7	TRBV6-1	NA	NA	TGTGCCAGCAGTGACGGGTACGAGCAGTACTTC	CASSDGYEQYF
TRBJ2-6	TRBV27	NA	NA	TGTGCCAGCAGTTTAACCGTCTCCTCTGGGGCCAACGTCCTGACTTTC	CASSLTVSSGANVLTF
TRBJ2-7	TRBV28	TRBD1	NA	TGTGCCAGCAGTCAAAGAACAGGGGGGAACCCCTACGAGCAGTACTTC	CASSQRTGGNPYEQYF
TRBJ2-1	TRBV27	NA	NA	TGTGCCAGCAGTTGGGACCGCCAGGATGAGCAGTTCTTC	CASSWDRQDEQFF
TRBJ2-7	TRBV5-1	NA	NA	TGCGCCAGCAGCTTGGATTGGGGGTCCTACGAGCAGTACTTC	CASSLDWGSYEQYF
TRBJ2-3	TRBV5-1	TRBD1	NA	TGCGCCAGCAGCTTGGACAGGGGGGACACAGATACGCAGTATTTT	CASSLDRGDTDTQYF